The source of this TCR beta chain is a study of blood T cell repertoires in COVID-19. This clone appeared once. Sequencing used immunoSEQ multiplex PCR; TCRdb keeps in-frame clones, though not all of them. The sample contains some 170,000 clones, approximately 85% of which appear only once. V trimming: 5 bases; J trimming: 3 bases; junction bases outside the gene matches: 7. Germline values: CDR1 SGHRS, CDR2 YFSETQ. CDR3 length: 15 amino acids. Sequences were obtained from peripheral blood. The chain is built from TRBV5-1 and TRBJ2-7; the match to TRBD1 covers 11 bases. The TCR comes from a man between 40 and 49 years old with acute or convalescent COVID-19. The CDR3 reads CASSAGTGGHYEQYF. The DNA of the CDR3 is TGCGCCAGCAGTGCCGGGACAGGGGGGCACTACGAGCAGTACTTC.